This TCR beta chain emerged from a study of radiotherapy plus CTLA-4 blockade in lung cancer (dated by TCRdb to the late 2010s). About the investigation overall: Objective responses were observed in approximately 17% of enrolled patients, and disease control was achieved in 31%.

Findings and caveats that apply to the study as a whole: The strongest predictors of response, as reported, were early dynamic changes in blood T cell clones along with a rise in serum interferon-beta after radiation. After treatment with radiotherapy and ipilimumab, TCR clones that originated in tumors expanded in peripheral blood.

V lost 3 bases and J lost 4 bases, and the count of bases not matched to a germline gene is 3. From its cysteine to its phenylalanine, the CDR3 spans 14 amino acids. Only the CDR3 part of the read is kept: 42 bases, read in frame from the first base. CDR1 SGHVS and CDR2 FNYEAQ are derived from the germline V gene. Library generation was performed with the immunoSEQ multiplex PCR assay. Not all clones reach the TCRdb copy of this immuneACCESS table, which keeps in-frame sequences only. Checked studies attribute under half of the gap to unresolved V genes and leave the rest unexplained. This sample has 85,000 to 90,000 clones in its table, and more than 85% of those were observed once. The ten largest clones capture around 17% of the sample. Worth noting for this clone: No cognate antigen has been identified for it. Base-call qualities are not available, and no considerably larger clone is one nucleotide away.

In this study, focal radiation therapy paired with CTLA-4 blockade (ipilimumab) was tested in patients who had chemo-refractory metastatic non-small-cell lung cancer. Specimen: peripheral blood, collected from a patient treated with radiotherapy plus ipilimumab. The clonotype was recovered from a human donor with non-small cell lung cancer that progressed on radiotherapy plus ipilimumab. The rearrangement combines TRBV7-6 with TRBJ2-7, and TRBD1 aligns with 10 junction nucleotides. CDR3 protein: CASSLGQGLYEQYF. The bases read TGTGCCAGCAGCTTGGGACAGGGGTTGTACGAGCAGTACTTC.